This T cell receptor beta chain was found in a study of blood T cells in healthy people across ages (dated by TCRdb to the mid-2010s). As for the study more broadly: In model experiments, template switching captured about one uniquely barcoded TCR beta cDNA molecule for every two T cells. Using deep sequencing normalized with unique cDNA molecular identifiers, the study measured how TCR beta repertoire diversity changes with age. The donors were split into four age groups: young (average around 15 years), middle-aged (nearly 40), aged (around 67) and long-lived (under 85). For two donors (one aged 18 to 30 and one aged 80 or older), the study analyzed two additional independent replicas of 1 million unique cDNA reads from the same blood draw. On the study overall, not on this receptor specifically: Observed TCR beta diversity per million T cells fell roughly linearly with age, and a significant reduction was already apparent by age about 43. Because profiling used bulk unsorted PBMCs, naive and antigen-experienced compartments could not be compared conclusively. Because donor CMV infection status was unknown, age-related changes in expanded clonotypes were potentially confounded. Observed TCR beta diversity correlated strongly with the percentage of naive T cells measured by flow cytometry. Total diversity estimates from one million sequenced T cells were considered lower bounds and underestimates. Compared with the aged group, the long-lived group had more naive CD4+ T cells, fewer expanded clones and increased TCR diversity, a pattern suggesting age selection.

The sample holds a few counts of this clonotype. Its specific antigen is unknown. Within one base of it there is no much larger clone, and no base qualities were kept. The library came from 5' RACE. These reads were obtained on an Illumina HiSeq 2500. A second PCR of about 7 to 12 cycles was performed with a sample-barcoded 5' primer and a J-beta primer mix. A template-switch 5' adaptor carrying 12 random nucleotides introduced a unique molecular identifier onto each TCR beta cDNA molecule. Each sample yielded at least 2.5 million CDR3-containing paired-end reads. First-strand cDNA was synthesized from all RNA with the Mint cDNA synthesis kit, primed by a TRBC-specific oligonucleotide. Following uracil-DNA glycosylase treatment, all cDNA underwent a first 18-cycle PCR with the universal primers M1SS and BC2_uni_R. The paper's data handling went like this. Each sample was normalized by randomly selecting 1 million high-quality reads, each carrying a distinct molecular identifier. Instead of being binned into consensus sequences, reads that shared molecular identifiers were thrown out. MiTCR, run with a Q25 quality threshold and the strictest error-elimination algorithm, handled CDR3 identification, clonotype clustering and error correction. Lower-bound total TCR beta diversity was estimated with a nonparametric unseen species model using Euler transformation. TCRdb took the public reads, trimmed them with fastp at Q25, ran MiXCR for clone calling and kept in-frame beta chains. Rows are combined by CDR3 protein, so each entry shows the most common genes and DNA. These V and J calls are TCRdb output, not the study's own analysis. Across this sample there are about 800,000 distinct CDR3 sequences, with approximately 25% seen only once. Roughly 3.5% of the sample is taken by the ten largest.

The roughly 39 donors, aged about 6 to 95 years, were systemically healthy Caucasian individuals from Russia. Each donor gave 8.5 to 10 milliliters of peripheral blood, collected into EDTA-treated Vacutainer tubes. Ficoll-Paque density-gradient centrifugation was used to isolate PBMCs, with at least 7 million per sample. Total RNA was extracted from PBMCs with Trizol reagent, with at least 5 micrograms obtained per sample. The percentages of naive CD45RAhigh/CD27high T cells were determined by flow cytometry on a PBMC aliquot from every donor. V is shortened by 6 bases, J by 2 bases, and the region joining them spans 13 bases. Spanning cysteine to phenylalanine, the CDR3 consists of 15 amino acids. Only the CDR3 portion is preserved as DNA: 45 bases, with reading frame beginning at the first base. Sequences SGHTA (CDR1) and FQGNSA (CDR2) are obtained from the germline V gene. The data were also submitted as part of a second study, on T cells of mothers and their children. The second investigation adds: The donors were nine systemically healthy Caucasian individuals, made up of three mothers and their six children. cDNA synthesis consumed the entire amount of extracted RNA, loaded at approximately 1.6 ug RNA in each 15 ul reaction. In the second PCR, sample barcodes and 2-4 random nucleotides were introduced via the M1S primer. Each mother yielded over 9 million TCR beta CDR3 reads and each child 2.5 million to 3 million reads. TCR recombination output is similarly shaped by thymic selection in related and unrelated pairs, with a minor effect exerted by inherited differences. Related mother-child pairs always showed normalized repertoire overlap that was slightly higher than in unrelated mother-child pairs, though the difference was never significant. No persistent microchimeric T cell clones were detected, at a sensitivity of roughly 93 clones per million clonotypes. Deep NGS was used in the study to compare the TCR beta repertoires of mothers and children and to look for features that separate related mother-child pairs from unrelated individuals. On average, the children were about 10 +/- 4 years old, while the mothers were 40 +/- 4 years old. After adapter ligation with NEBNext reagents, the libraries were sequenced on Illumina HiSeq 2000 with 100+100 nt paired-end reads. Mother and child libraries were prepared a month apart and sequenced in separate runs to prevent cross-contamination. Between about 500,000 and 2,300,000 distinct TCR beta clonotypes were identified per donor. Naive TCR beta clonotypes were estimated from low-frequency clonotypes matched to each donor's FACS-determined naive share, without sorting.

The chain is encoded by TRBV7-2 joined to TRBJ1-4; there is no confident call for the D gene. The receptor was derived from a boy aged 5-17 years in good health. Sequencing was done on a sample of blood. The CDR3 protein: CASREAGKTNEKLFF. The nucleotide sequence is given as TGTGCCAGCAGAGAAGCCGGGAAGACTAATGAAAAACTGTTTTTT.